What follows are 10 T cell receptor beta chains derived from one specimen sequenced in a study of Graves' ophthalmopathy and Graves' hyperthyroidism (dated by TCRdb to 2016 to 2019). TCRdb lists the instrument as Illumina HiSeq 2000. For repertoire sequencing, TCR beta CDR3 regions were amplified from RNA transcripts. A first-round RT-PCR used HTBI primers with the Qiagen OneStep RT-PCR kit, followed by a second-round multiplex PCR, size selection and purification. The public reads were reanalyzed by TCRdb: fastp trimming at Q25, MiXCR alignment, in-frame beta chains only. One record per CDR3 amino acid sequence lists the most common genes and DNA. This sample lists approximately 210,000 distinct CDR3 sequences; approximately 28% were detected once. The ten largest clones add up to about 9.3% of the sample. Sequenced sample: peripheral blood. The receptors were gathered from a man aged 50 to 60 with Graves' ophthalmopathy. Donor details come from another sample of the same person, matched by shared clones.

This clonotype was detected many times. The rearrangement links TRBV11-2 to TRBJ2-7, with TRBD2 identical over 10 bases. CDR3 length equals 15 residues. V lost 5 bases, J lost 6 bases, and 10 bases stayed unmatched. CDR1 SGHAT and CDR2 FQNNGV come from the germline V gene. The CDR3 nucleotides are TGTGCCAGCAGCCCCCCTAGCGGGAGCCCCGGCGAGCAGTACTTC. It yields the protein CASSPPSGSPGEQYF.

The rearrangement joins TRBV6-8 to TRBJ2-7; D possibly corresponds to TRBD1 (7 bases). Trimming removed 2 bases at V and 3 bases at J, with 17 bases between. CDR3 length equals 16 residues. Germline CDR1 and CDR2: MNHGY and SAAAGT. As DNA, the CDR3 is TGTGCCAGCAGTTACCTCGAACAGGGGACTCTCTACGAGCAGTACTTC. This codes for CASSYLEQGTLYEQYF.

This clonotype was seen many times. J is TRBJ2-7 and V is TRBV7-2; D unclear. In germline, CDR1 is SGHTA, CDR2 FQGNSA. The CDR3 covers 15 residues. V gave up 5 bases and J gave up 6 bases, with 20 bases separating them. This CDR3 is CASSPEYPLSGEQYF. The CDR3 DNA follows: TGTGCCAGCAGCCCCGAGTATCCTCTGAGTGGCGAGCAGTACTTC.

This clonotype was recorded at least ten times. The chain links TRBV7-2 to TRBJ1-1; D uncertain. This CDR3 is 13 amino acids long. Germline V lookup: CDR1 SGHTA, CDR2 FQGNSA. V shed 0 bases and J shed 7 bases, with 9 bases lying between them. This chain's CDR3 is CASSLAPISEAFF. Written as DNA, the CDR3 is TGTGCCAGCAGCTTAGCCCCCATAAGTGAAGCTTTCTTT.

At least ten counts were recorded for this clonotype. This chain connects TRBV12-3 or TRBV12-4 to TRBJ1-1; the D is unclear. V lost 2 bases and J lost 5, with 9 bases in between. The CDR3 extends over 13 amino acids. This CDR3 is CASSLRLGTEAFF. The CDR3 nucleotides are TGTGCCAGCAGTTTAAGGCTGGGGACTGAAGCTTTCTTT.

This chain connects TRBV12-3 or TRBV12-4 to TRBJ2-2; D is undetermined. The CDR3 length is 15 residues. The ends were cut back, 4 bases at V and 1 base at J, with 10 bases in the middle. CDR3 protein: CASSSLGENTGELFF. The CDR3 DNA sequence: TGTGCCAGCAGTTCATTAGGCGAGAACACCGGGGAGCTGTTTTTT.

The chain links TRBV6-4 to TRBJ2-2, with TRBD2 identical over 7 bases. Germline values: CDR1 MRHNA, CDR2 SNTAGT. V was pared by 0 bases and J by 2 bases, with 9 bases of the junction left unmatched. The CDR3 runs 18 residues. The CDR3 DNA is TGTGCCAGCAGTGACTCCGGTGGGCTAGCGGACAACACCGGGGAGCTGTTTTTT. This translates into CASSDSGGLADNTGELFF.

The table lists this clonotype with many counts. This chain joins TRBV7-2 and TRBJ2-3, with 8 positions matching TRBD2. The CDR3 is made up of 14 amino acids. CDR1 is SGHTA, CDR2 FQGNSA, per germline. The V and J ends lost 7 bases and 2 bases, in that order; junction bases with no gene match: 5. The CDR3 sequence: CASKKRENTDTQYF. The CDR3 DNA reads as TGTGCCAGCAAAAAGCGGGAGAACACAGATACGCAGTATTTT.

V usage is TRBV6-1 and J usage is TRBJ1-2; D is unresolved. CDR1 is MNHNS and CDR2 is SASEGT in the germline V gene. V was pared by 6 bases and J by 6 bases, with 14 bases between. This CDR3 is built from 13 residues. The CDR3 DNA follows: TGTGCCAGCAGGCTGAGAGGGTACGATGGCTACACCTTC. This encodes CASRLRGYDGYTF.

This clonotype came up many times. The chain recombines TRBV7-8 with TRBJ1-5; tentatively, D is TRBD1 (5 bases). Germline lookup yields CDR1 SGHVS and CDR2 FQNEAQ. This CDR3 has 14 amino acids. V gave up 4 bases and J gave up 8 bases, with 15 bases separating them. The CDR3: CASSSLRQKKPQHF. The CDR3 DNA is TGTGCCAGCAGCTCCCTGAGACAGAAGAAGCCCCAGCATTTT.